The entry below gives a single T cell receptor beta chain sequence along with its context. Its cognate antigen is unknown. This sample also contains other DNA sequences that code for the same CDR3. Germline V gene sequence: CDR1 SNHLY, CDR2 FYNNEI. The CDR3 loop spans 13 amino acids. Trimming left V 4 bases short and J 2 bases short, with 9 bases between. The assay was immunoSEQ multiplex PCR, and TCRdb's table has in-frame clones only and misses some. This sample has about 700,000 clones, with around 67% found just once. The data originate from a study of shared clonotypes between healthy human individuals. Findings and limits, study-wide: Sequencing depth was expected to affect clonotype sharing among donors.

This clonotype was obtained from a woman in her thirties in good health. The chain carries TRBV2 and TRBJ2-7; possibly TRBD2 for D (5 bases). Material: memory CD4+ T cells sorted from blood. Subset of the sample: CD45RA-negative fraction. CDR3 in DNA: TGTGCCAGCAGTGGCGGGCCCCCCTACGAGCAGTACTTC. The encoded protein is CASSGGPPYEQYF.